This TCR beta chain came from a study of CD8 T cells in Susac syndrome (dated by TCRdb to the late 2010s). The study in broad terms: Whether CD8+ T cell activation and differentiation in Susac syndrome was antigen driven was tested using repertoire sequencing. Clonality of the CD8+ T cell repertoire was compared between over ten healthy donors, about 14 Susac syndrome patients and 15 or so multiple sclerosis patients.

Worth noting for this clonotype: Its antigen is currently not known. Base quality data are lacking; no much larger clone is found one base away.

RNA was extracted using the RNeasy kit, and about 0.5 to 1 microgram was reverse transcribed with random hexamers. The immunoSEQ multiplex PCR assay, which covers 54 Vbeta and 13 Jbeta segments, was used to amplify TCR beta CDR3 regions. To correct PCR amplification bias, a synthetic template baseline was used for both primer optimization and computational correction. Turning to the authors' computational methods: Reads were annotated to V, D and J genes per IMGT and analyzed with immunoSEQ Analyzer, keeping only productive sequences. To calculate clonality, Shannon entropy was normalized by log2 of the number of productive unique sequences and then subtracted from one. For each patient and control, public and private clones were evaluated within the 100 most prevalent clones. Susac-specific clones were defined as absent from healthy and MS cohorts, approximately 1,000 published viral clones and other ImmuneACCESS disease sequences. Through fastp at Q25 and MiXCR, TCRdb rebuilt clones from the public reads, retaining in-frame beta chains. Rows are unified per CDR3 protein, each entry keeping the most common DNA and genes. The V and J calls here are based on TCRdb, not the publication. The sample yields about 300,000 distinct CDR3 sequences; 75% to 85% were counted once. Around 0.21% of the sample goes to the ten largest clones.

CDR1 and CDR2 are drawn from the germline V gene (reference sequence): MNHNY, SVGAGI. Trimming leaves V shorter by 7 bases and J shorter by 2 bases, with the junction holding 2 bases beyond the gene matches. The CDR3 measures 12 amino acids from cysteine to phenylalanine. The retained sequence is limited to the CDR3, 36 bases, with the frame set at the first base. Overall results and qualifications from the work: The TCR sequencing and HLA analysis was acknowledged to have included a relatively small number of individuals.

High-throughput TCR beta sequencing profiled peripheral blood CD8+ and CD4+ T cells from healthy donors, Susac syndrome patients and multiple sclerosis patients. The multiple sclerosis controls were treatment-naive patients whose relapsing-remitting disease, either stable or active, fulfilled the revised McDonald criteria. CD8+ TEMRA cells were enriched by FACS, while bulk CD8+ and CD4+ T cells were purified by magnetic negative isolation. Blood was drawn into EDTA tubes, processed within 24 hours, and PBMCs were isolated by density gradient centrifugation. PBMCs intended for TCR sequencing were cryopreserved in liquid nitrogen and thawed later in a water bath at 37 degrees C. Purity of sorted or isolated CD4+, CD8+ and CD8+ TEMRA cells was at least 90%.

Input material: CD8+ T cells from PBMCs. The chain is encoded by TRBV6-6 joined to TRBJ2-7; TRBD2 lines up with 7 middle nucleotides. The source of this sequence is a human donor with multiple sclerosis. The sequenced DNA: TGTGCCAGCACGGCGGGGGCCTACGAGCAGTACTTC. It is translated as CASTAGAYEQYF.